The next 21 T cell receptor beta chains were all read from a single sample in a study of PD-L1 blockade in urothelial cancer. Assay: immunoSEQ multiplex PCR; the TCRdb copy retains only in-frame clones and omits some. Among 57,000 or so clones listed, around 79% were seen once. The input for sequencing was PBMCs, taken around atezolizumab (anti-PD-L1) treatment. The receptors here all came from a man aged 65 to 85 with urothelial cancer.

The chain joins TRBV29-1 to TRBJ2-3, with D maybe TRBD2 (6 bases). Trimming cost V 8 bases and J 4 bases, with 16 bases left between them. The CDR3 consists of 13 residues. CDR1 and CDR2 from the germline V gene are SQVTM and ANQGSEA. The CDR3 DNA sequence: TGCAGCACCCGGGACTCAGGCGCAGATACGCAGTATTTT. Protein product: CSTRDSGADTQYF.

The genes are TRBV5-4 and TRBJ2-1, with 11 bases lining up with TRBD2. Trimming removed 4 bases from V and 8 bases from J; junction bases left unmatched: 11. The CDR3 sequence is 16 residues long. Looked up from germline, CDR1 is SGHNT and CDR2 is YYREEE (reference sequence). For the CDR3, the DNA is TGTGCCAGCAGCCCTTCACTAGCGGGAGTTGTAGATGAGCAGTTCTTC. As protein: CASSPSLAGVVDEQFF.

The genes are TRBV18 and TRBJ1-4; maybe TRBD1 (5 bases). Germline values: CDR1 KGHSH, CDR2 LQKENI. Trimming cost V 3 bases and J 6 bases, with 14 bases left between them. The CDR3 sequence is 15 residues long. CDR3 sequence (DNA): TGTGCCAGCTCACCCCAGGGCCGGCAAGATGAAAAACTGTTTTTT. It codes for CASSPQGRQDEKLFF.

CDR3 loop: CASSLGGQGNTGELFF. The CDR3 DNA follows: TGTGCCAGCAGCTTGGGGGGACAGGGTAACACCGGGGAGCTGTTTTTT. The chain uses TRBV5-4 and TRBJ2-2, with 9 bases fitting TRBD1. Germline V gene sequence: CDR1 SGHNT, CDR2 YYREEE (reference sequence). The CDR3 is made up of 16 amino acids. Trimming removed 0 bases from V and 2 bases from J; junction bases left unmatched: 2.

This chain joins TRBV5-1 and TRBJ2-7, with TRBD1 identical over 7 bases. The CDR3 covers 13 residues. V lost 3 bases to trimming and J lost 4 bases; unmatched junction nucleotides: 4. Germline V gives CDR1 SGHRS, CDR2 YFSETQ. CDR3 protein: CASSSYRGYEQYF. In DNA, the CDR3 is TGCGCCAGCAGCTCCTACAGGGGATACGAGCAGTACTTC.

This clone was observed a single time. V and J are TRBV19 and TRBJ2-2; TRBD2 agrees at 14 bases. The junction had 11 bases not matched to a gene; V was cut back by 10 bases and J by 4 bases. Germline loops: CDR1 LNHDA, CDR2 SQIVND (reference sequence). This CDR3 comprises 17 residues. The chain's CDR3 is CATRLAGGPGGTGELFF. The CDR3 DNA reads TGTGCCACCCGACTAGCGGGAGGGCCAGGGGGCACCGGGGAGCTGTTTTTT.

The genes are TRBV7-9 and TRBJ2-2; D possibly corresponds to TRBD1 (5 bases). V was clipped by 1 base and J by 6 bases, with 18 bases between them. Germline V gene data show CDR1 as SEHNR and CDR2 as FQNEAQ (reference sequence). CDR3 length equals 17 residues. The CDR3 coding sequence is TGTGCCAGCAGCTTAGTCGCAGGGTATTCTTTCTCCGGGGAGCTGTTTTTT. Its translation: CASSLVAGYSFSGELFF.

This chain links TRBV10-1 with TRBJ2-2; D unclear. V was cut by 1 base and J by 0 bases, with 6 bases left in between. The CDR3 has 15 residues. Germline V gene lookup returns CDR1 WNHNN and CDR2 SYGVQD (reference sequence). This CDR3 is CASSEYAANTGELFF. CDR3 nucleotide sequence: TGCGCCAGCAGTGAGTACGCAGCGAACACCGGGGAGCTGTTTTTT.

The rearrangement uses TRBV15 and TRBJ2-2, with 10 bases fitting TRBD2. The CDR3 loop spans 18 amino acids. V lost 1 base and J lost 4; bases outside the gene matches: 9. Germline V gene lookup returns CDR1 LNHNV and CDR2 YYDKDF (reference sequence). CDR3 nucleotides: TGTGCCACCAGCAGAGTTAAGCGGGAGGGCCGCGGCACCGGGGAGCTGTTTTTT. Translation gives CATSRVKREGRGTGELFF.

The chain recombines TRBV2 with TRBJ1-4; D ambiguous. From germline, CDR1 is SNHLY and CDR2 FYNNEI. Trimming removed 6 bases from V and 8 bases from J, with 7 bases in between. The CDR3 loop spans 11 amino acids. The CDR3 DNA reads as TGTGCCAGCAGGAACCGGGAAAAACTGTTTTTT. It codes for CASRNREKLFF.

The chain joins TRBV28 to TRBJ2-7, with 7 nucleotides matching TRBD1. The CDR3 runs 15 residues. Germline V gene data show CDR1 as MDHEN and CDR2 as SYDVKM. Trimming removed 6 bases from V and 3 bases from J; junction bases left unmatched: 11. The CDR3 coding sequence is TGTGCCAGCAGGGATGGGGGACAGAGCTTCTACGAGCAGTACTTC. This encodes CASRDGGQSFYEQYF.

This clone came up a few times. This rearrangement joins TRBV5-1 to TRBJ2-7, with 10 bases aligning to TRBD2. The CDR3 consists of 14 residues. Germline-derived CDR1 and CDR2 are SGHRS and YFSETQ. The J segment lost 5 bases and the V segment lost 2 bases, leaving 4 bases of the junction unmatched. CDR3 residues: CASSFASGSDEQYF. The CDR3 DNA reads as TGCGCCAGCAGCTTCGCTAGCGGGAGTGACGAGCAGTACTTC.

The chain carries TRBV6-1 and TRBJ2-7; perhaps TRBD1 as D (5 bases). The V and J ends lost 5 bases and 3 bases respectively, with 11 bases between them. Germline V lookup: CDR1 MNHNS, CDR2 SASEGT. The CDR3 covers 13 residues. The CDR3: CASSIQTVYEQYF. In nucleotides, the CDR3 is TGTGCCAGCAGTATCCAGACAGTCTACGAGCAGTACTTC.

This clone was detected a few times. CDR3: CASSEQPSLDSPDTQYF. The DNA for the CDR3 is TGTGCCAGCAGCGAACAACCTTCGCTGGACTCCCCAGATACGCAGTATTTT. The J gene is TRBJ2-3, the V gene TRBV2; D is possibly TRBD2 (5 bases). Trimming took 6 bases from V and 4 from J, leaving 23 bases between them. Germline-derived CDR1 and CDR2 are SNHLY and FYNNEI. The CDR3 totals 17 residues.

The chain uses TRBV5-1 and TRBJ1-5; 8 positions agree with TRBD1. The germline gives CDR1 SGHRS, CDR2 YFSETQ. CDR3 length: 14 amino acids. V shed 4 bases and J 4 bases; nucleotides not matched to a gene: 4. The CDR3 loop reads CASSPGQVNQPQHF. The CDR3 DNA reads TGCGCCAGCAGCCCGGGACAGGTAAATCAGCCCCAGCATTTT.

This clone was seen more than once but under ten times. The chain combines TRBV19 with TRBJ1-5; D possibly corresponds to TRBD1 (5 bases). Looked up from germline, CDR1 is LNHDA and CDR2 is SQIVND (reference sequence). Trimming took off 6 bases at V and 1 base at J, with 7 bases between the two ends. The CDR3 length is 13 residues. The CDR3 DNA sequence: TGTGCCAGTAGCGCAGGGAGCAATCAGCCCCAGCATTTT. Its translation is CASSAGSNQPQHF.

This CDR3 reads CASSRGSVAYEQYF. DNA of the CDR3: TGTGCCAGCAGCCGAGGGTCTGTGGCCTACGAGCAGTACTTC. This chain joins TRBV7-8 and TRBJ2-7; D perhaps matches TRBD2 (5 bases). Trimming left V 5 bases short and J 2 bases short, with 13 bases between. Looked up from germline, CDR1 is SGHVS and CDR2 is FQNEAQ. This CDR3 spans 14 amino acids.

The sample holds a few counts of this clone. J is TRBJ2-7 and V is TRBV21-1; TRBD1, as called in the table, went unchecked against the DNA. TRBV21-1 has pseudogene status. This CDR3 has 17 residues. The CDR3 region has the DNA TGTGCCTCCCAGGGGCCTTGGCAGGGACAGGGGCCCAACGAGCAGTACTTC. This encodes CASQGPWQGQGPNEQYF.

This clone was recorded a few times. This chain uses TRBV6-4 with TRBJ2-7, with 11 bases fitting TRBD1. The CDR3 is 16 amino acids. Germline trimming cut 2 bases from V and 2 bases from J; bases unmatched to any gene: 5. Germline CDR1 MRHNA, CDR2 SNTAGT. CDR3 protein: CASSDEWTGGTYEQYF. The CDR3 bases are TGTGCCAGCAGTGACGAATGGACAGGGGGCACCTACGAGCAGTACTTC.

CDR3 sequence (DNA): TGCGCCAGCAGCTCAGCGGGAGGGTCTCGCTATGAGCAGTTCTTC. Protein: CASSSAGGSRYEQFF. The V gene is TRBV5-1, the J gene TRBJ2-1; 10 nucleotides line up with TRBD2. With 3 bases clipped from V and 8 bases from J, the junction kept 8 bases outside the gene matches. The germline V gene encodes CDR1 SGHRS and CDR2 YFSETQ. The CDR3 runs 15 residues. The entire variable domain, with the rest obtained from reference TRBV5-1 and TRBJ2-1, is as follows: KAGVTQTPRYLIKTRGQQVTLSCSPISGHRSVSWYQQTPGQGLQFLFEYFSETQRNKGNFPGRFSGRQFSNSRSEMNVSTLELGDSALYLCASSSAGGSRYEQFFGPGTRLTVL.

The rearrangement joins TRBV19 to TRBJ2-2; D remains ambiguous. The CDR3 covers 14 residues. V was pared by 6 bases and J by 7 bases, with 15 bases between. The germline V gene encodes CDR1 LNHDA and CDR2 SQIVND (reference sequence). The CDR3 loop is CASRDSDLVGELFF. The DNA for the CDR3 is TGTGCCAGTAGAGACTCTGACTTGGTCGGGGAGCTGTTTTTT. Full variable domain (remainder filled in from reference TRBV19 and TRBJ2-2): DGGITQSPKYLFRKEGQNVTLSCEQNLNHDAMYWYRQDPGQGLRLIYYSQIVNDFQKGDIAEGYSVSREKKESFPLTVTSAQKNPTAFYLCASRDSDLVGELFFGEGSRLTVL.